This TCR beta chain was identified during a study of T cell responses to AZD1222 COVID-19 vaccine. Of note for this clone: As yet, its antigen is unknown.

The method was immunoSEQ multiplex PCR; TCRdb's version includes in-frame clones alone and lacks a portion of them. The sample comprises over 100,000 clones, approximately 83% of which are singletons, and about 9% rests with the top ten. General study findings and limits: The study found vaccine-associated CD4 TCRs spanning spike, dominant at 160-218 and 743-854. Possibly, clonal diversity was underestimated; donors were largely white British and included more females.

Sequences were derived from peripheral blood, sampled on day 0 of AZD1222 vaccination. This clonotype was sampled from an adult in good health.

CDR3 coding DNA: TGTGCCAGCAGCCAATTCTGGCCGACCCGTAATGAAAAACTGTTTTTT. It encodes CASSQFWPTRNEKLFF. The chain combines TRBV3-1 (or the pseudogene TRBV3-2) with TRBJ1-4; no definite D call. The CDR3 is 16 amino acids. CDR1 LGHDT and CDR2 YNNKEL come from the germline V gene (reference sequence). V lost 2 bases and J 4 bases, leaving 14 bases between the germline ends.